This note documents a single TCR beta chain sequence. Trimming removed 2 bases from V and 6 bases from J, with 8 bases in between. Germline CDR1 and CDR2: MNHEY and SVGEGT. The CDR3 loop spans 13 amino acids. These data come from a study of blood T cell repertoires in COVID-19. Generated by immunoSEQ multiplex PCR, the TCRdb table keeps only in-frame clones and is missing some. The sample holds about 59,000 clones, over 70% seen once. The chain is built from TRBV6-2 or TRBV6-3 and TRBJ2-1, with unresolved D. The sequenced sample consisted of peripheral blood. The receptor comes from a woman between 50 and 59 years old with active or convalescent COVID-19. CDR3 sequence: CASSYQAINEQFF. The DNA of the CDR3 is TGTGCCAGCAGTTACCAAGCGATCAATGAGCAGTTCTTC.